This T cell receptor beta chain was sequenced in a study of T cells in Graves' hyperthyroidism and ophthalmopathy. No progression to ophthalmopathy during 18 months of follow-up defined stable disease. Patients were aged 18 to 65, had disease duration under 2 months, and had newly diagnosed hyperthyroidism. The CDR3 length is 15 residues. In germline, CDR1 is MDHEN, CDR2 SYDVKM. Trimming at V came to 4 bases and at J to 6 bases, leaving 9 bases not matched to a gene. This clonotype was counted ten times or more. Amplification of TCR beta CDR3 regions was performed using RNA transcripts as template. HTBI primers were used for first-round RT-PCR of the TCR CDR3. TCRdb recomputed calls from the multiplex PCR reads with MiXCR, one row per CDR3 protein. The data show hundreds of thousands of distinct CDR3 sequences, about 15% seen once.

The sequenced sample was blood. This receptor was taken from a woman younger than 30 with Graves' hyperthyroidism. The V and J genes are TRBV28 and TRBJ2-3; 8 bases match TRBD2. The CDR3 nucleotides read TGTGCCAGCAGTTCCCCCAGCGGGAGCCCCGATACGCAGTATTTT. Translated: CASSSPSGSPDTQYF.